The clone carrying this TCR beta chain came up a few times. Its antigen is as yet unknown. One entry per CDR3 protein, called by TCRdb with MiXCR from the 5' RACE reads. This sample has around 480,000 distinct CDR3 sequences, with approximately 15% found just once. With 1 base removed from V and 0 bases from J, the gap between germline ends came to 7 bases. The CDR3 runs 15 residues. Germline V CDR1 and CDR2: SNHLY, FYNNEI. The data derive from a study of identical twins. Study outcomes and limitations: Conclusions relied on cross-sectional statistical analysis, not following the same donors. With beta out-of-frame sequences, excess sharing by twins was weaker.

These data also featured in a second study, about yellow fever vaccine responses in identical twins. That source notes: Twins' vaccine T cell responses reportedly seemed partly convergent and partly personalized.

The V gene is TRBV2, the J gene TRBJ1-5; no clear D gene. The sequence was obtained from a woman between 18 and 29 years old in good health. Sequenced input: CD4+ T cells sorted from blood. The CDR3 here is CASSEGVLSNQPQHF. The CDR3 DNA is TGTGCCAGCAGTGAAGGAGTACTTAGCAATCAGCCCCAGCATTTT.